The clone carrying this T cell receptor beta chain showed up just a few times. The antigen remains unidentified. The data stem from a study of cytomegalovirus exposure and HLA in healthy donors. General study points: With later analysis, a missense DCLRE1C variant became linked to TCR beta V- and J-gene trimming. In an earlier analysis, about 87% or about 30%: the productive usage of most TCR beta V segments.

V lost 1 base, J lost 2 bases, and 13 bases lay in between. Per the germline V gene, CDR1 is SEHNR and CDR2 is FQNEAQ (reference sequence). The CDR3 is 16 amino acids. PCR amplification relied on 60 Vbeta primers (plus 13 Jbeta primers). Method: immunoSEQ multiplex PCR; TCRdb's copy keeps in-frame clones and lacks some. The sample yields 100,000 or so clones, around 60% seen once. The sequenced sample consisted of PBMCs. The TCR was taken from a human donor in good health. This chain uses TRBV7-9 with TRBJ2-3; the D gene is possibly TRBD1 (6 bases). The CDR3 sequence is CASSLGSGDLTDTQYF. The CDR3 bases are TGTGCCAGCAGCTTAGGATCAGGGGACCTCACAGATACGCAGTATTTT.